Following are 30 T cell receptor beta chains from one sample sequenced in a study of siplizumab effects on memory and regulatory T cells. TCRdb's table, derived via immunoSEQ multiplex PCR, lists solely in-frame clones and lacks some. The sample has approximately 94,000 clones, roughly 97% seen once. Sequenced sample: naive CD4+ T cells sorted from blood. The receptors come from a human donor in good health.

In the case of this clone: This sample includes further DNA sequences coding for the same CDR3. This chain uses TRBV10-1 with TRBJ1-1; possible D gene TRBD1, 5 bases. CDR1 and CDR2 (germline): WNHNN, SYGVQD (reference sequence). This CDR3 is built from 13 residues. V shed 6 bases and J shed 1 base, with 9 bases lying between them. CDR3 coding DNA: TGCGCCAGCAGGGCTACAGGGAACACTGAAGCTTTCTTT. It codes for CASRATGNTEAFF.

This clone was detected once. V is TRBV6-1 and J is TRBJ2-7; D is unclear. CDR1 and CDR2 from the germline V gene are MNHNS and SASEGT. This CDR3 comprises 11 residues. Trimming removed 10 bases from V and 6 bases from J, with 13 bases in between. CDR3 sequence: CATRLSVEQYF. CDR3 in DNA: TGTGCCACCCGTCTCAGCGTCGAGCAGTACTTC.

The rearrangement joins TRBV14 to TRBJ2-5; D remains ambiguous. The V gene lost 4 bases and the J gene lost 2 bases, with 2 bases spanning the gap. The CDR3 consists of 11 residues. Germline-derived CDR1 and CDR2 are SGHDN and FVKESK. The CDR3 region has the DNA TGTGCCAGCAGCCTGCAAGAGACCCAGTACTTC. It yields the protein CASSLQETQYF.

The chain recombines TRBV7-6 with TRBJ2-1; 15 nucleotides match TRBD2. From germline, CDR1 is SGHVS and CDR2 FNYEAQ. J lost 4 bases, V lost 5 bases, and 6 bases had no gene match. This CDR3 has 17 amino acids. This chain's CDR3 is CASSAEGTSGGYNEQFF. The CDR3 DNA reads as TGTGCCAGCAGCGCCGAAGGGACTAGCGGGGGGTACAATGAGCAGTTCTTC.

The chain recombines TRBV9 with TRBJ2-3, with a possible D match to TRBD2 (6 bases). The CDR3 has 14 residues. V lost 3 bases and J lost 5, with 13 bases in between. Germline V gene data show CDR1 as SGDLS and CDR2 as YYNGEE. CDR3 loop: CASSAPRAGDTQYF. CDR3 nucleotide sequence: TGTGCCAGCAGCGCACCTCGAGCGGGAGATACGCAGTATTTT.

The chain links TRBV2 to TRBJ1-1; tentatively, D is TRBD1 (6 bases). Germline V gives CDR1 SNHLY, CDR2 FYNNEI. The CDR3 contains 12 residues. CDR3 sequence reads: CVKGGARTEAFF. The CDR3 DNA sequence: TGTGTCAAGGGGGGGGCTCGGACTGAAGCTTTCTTT.

This chain links TRBV11-2 with TRBJ2-7, with D tentatively TRBD1 (6 bases). The CDR3 runs 16 residues. With 5 bases removed from V and 4 bases from J, the gap between germline ends came to 21 bases. The germline gives CDR1 SGHAT, CDR2 FQNNGV. The chain's CDR3 is CASSQGPALLVYEQYF. CDR3 nucleotides: TGTGCCAGCAGCCAGGGGCCTGCGCTCCTCGTATACGAGCAGTACTTC.

This clone has just one count. V and J are TRBV5-1 and TRBJ2-2; D is unresolved. The CDR3 sequence is 14 residues long. Trimming removed 4 bases from V and 0 bases from J, with 7 bases in between. Germline CDR1 is SGHRS and CDR2 is YFSETQ. In DNA form, the CDR3 reads TGCGCCAGCAGCACGGTGACGAACACCGGGGAGCTGTTTTTT. It yields the protein CASSTVTNTGELFF. Full variable domain (outside the CDR3, taken from reference TRBV5-1 and TRBJ2-2): KAGVTQTPRYLIKTRGQQVTLSCSPISGHRSVSWYQQTPGQGLQFLFEYFSETQRNKGNFPGRFSGRQFSNSRSEMNVSTLELGDSALYLCASSTVTNTGELFFGEGSRLTVL.

For the CDR3, the DNA is TGTGCCAGCAGGTGGACAGGTGGTGGCTACACCTTC. Its protein product is CASRWTGGGYTF. The chain uses TRBV13 and TRBJ1-2, with 7 bases lining up with TRBD1. This CDR3 has 12 residues. Germline CDR1 is PRHDT and CDR2 is FYEKMQ (reference sequence). V shed 6 bases, J shed 7 bases, and the junction held 5 bases outside the gene matches. Full variable domain (rest looked up from reference TRBV13 and TRBJ1-2): AAGVIQSPRHLIKEKRETATLKCYPIPRHDTVYWYQQGPGQDPQFLISFYEKMQSDKGSIPDRFSAQQFSDYHSELNMSSLELGDSALYFCASRWTGGGYTFGSGTRLTVV.

The chain joins TRBV7-2 to TRBJ2-5; maybe TRBD1 (6 bases). The ends were cut back, 2 bases at V and 6 bases at J, with 25 bases in the middle. This CDR3 has 18 amino acids. The germline V gene encodes CDR1 SGHTA and CDR2 FQGNSA. The CDR3 protein is CASSLKVDRSRGGQTQYF. The CDR3 nucleotides read TGTGCCAGCAGCTTAAAGGTCGACAGGAGCCGTGGGGGCCAGACCCAGTACTTC.

The chain joins TRBV28 to TRBJ2-7; a weak D match, TRBD2 (6 bases). The V and J ends lost 6 bases and 3 bases respectively, with 9 bases between them. The CDR3 sequence is 12 residues long. CDR1 MDHEN and CDR2 SYDVKM come from the germline V gene. The CDR3 is CASRGGLYEQYF. The CDR3 DNA follows: TGTGCCAGCAGGGGGGGACTCTACGAGCAGTACTTC.

V is TRBV5-1 and J is TRBJ2-7; 13 bases are a match to TRBD2. Germline assignment: CDR1 SGHRS and CDR2 YFSETQ. The J segment lost 4 bases and the V segment lost 3 bases, leaving 7 bases of the junction unmatched. The CDR3 covers 16 residues. CDR3 sequence (DNA): TGCGCCAGCAGCTCGACTTGGACTAGCGGGGGTTACGAGCAGTACTTC. Residues: CASSSTWTSGGYEQYF.

The rearrangement uses TRBV4-2 and TRBJ2-3; 9 bases map to TRBD2. CDR1 is LGHNA and CDR2 is YNFKEQ in the germline V gene. V lost 3 bases and J lost 6; bases outside the gene matches: 13. The CDR3 runs 17 residues. This CDR3 reads CASSHPRGSGGGDTQYF. CDR3 DNA: TGTGCCAGCAGCCACCCTCGTGGTAGCGGGGGCGGGGATACGCAGTATTTT.

The J gene is TRBJ1-6, the V gene TRBV7-8; the D is unclear. Deletions cut 1 base from V and 6 bases from J, with 4 bases between. This CDR3 spans 13 amino acids. Germline CDR1 SGHVS, CDR2 FQNEAQ. CDR3 nucleotide sequence: TGTGCCAGCAGCTTAGATCTTAATTCACCCCTCCACTTT. Encoded protein: CASSLDLNSPLHF.

In its sample, this clone was seen once. This rearrangement joins TRBV7-2 to TRBJ1-1, with D possibly matching TRBD1 (5 bases). CDR3 size: 14 residues. Germline V gene lookup returns CDR1 SGHTA and CDR2 FQGNSA. Trimming left V 5 bases short and J 2 bases short, with 12 bases between. CDR3 DNA sequence: TGTGCCAGCAGCCCACGTGGGGGAAACACTGAAGCTTTCTTT. Its protein is CASSPRGGNTEAFF.

This clone was recorded only once. The rearrangement links TRBV19 to TRBJ1-1; 7 nucleotides match TRBD1. The germline CDR1 and CDR2 sequences are LNHDA and SQIVND (reference sequence). This CDR3 contains 15 residues. Unmatched junction bases numbered 9, after V lost 7 bases and J lost 1 base. DNA for the CDR3: TGTGCCAGTACCCTCGGGACAGACCAGAACACTGAAGCTTTCTTT. Its translation: CASTLGTDQNTEAFF.

The gene calls are TRBV2 and TRBJ2-3; D unclear. V lost 10 bases and J 2 bases, leaving 10 bases between the germline ends. Germline V gene sequence: CDR1 SNHLY, CDR2 FYNNEI. The CDR3 covers 12 residues. CDR3 DNA: TGTGCCATCCGCGACTCCACAGATACGCAGTATTTT. It translates to CAIRDSTDTQYF.

The V and J genes are TRBV5-4 and TRBJ2-7; D is uncertain. Deletions cut 3 bases from V and 3 bases from J, with 10 bases between. Germline-derived CDR1 and CDR2 are SGHNT and YYREEE (reference sequence). The CDR3 loop spans 13 amino acids. The CDR3 loop reads CASSYDSGYEQYF. In nucleotides, the CDR3 is TGTGCCAGCAGCTATGACTCCGGCTACGAGCAGTACTTC.

This chain joins TRBV19 and TRBJ1-2; D is ambiguous. The germline V gene encodes CDR1 LNHDA and CDR2 SQIVND (reference sequence). V dropped 0 bases and J dropped 1 base, with 3 bases sitting between them. The length of the CDR3 is 13 residues. CDR3 amino acids: CASSIDSNYGYTF. DNA of the CDR3: TGTGCCAGTAGTATAGACAGTAACTATGGCTACACCTTC.

This chain uses TRBV5-1 with TRBJ2-5, with D hard to call. Germline lookup yields CDR1 SGHRS and CDR2 YFSETQ. Trimming left V 0 bases short and J 5 bases short, with 5 bases between. The CDR3 is 12 residues long. CDR3 sequence: CASSLVRETQYF. The CDR3 nucleotides are TGCGCCAGCAGCTTGGTTAGGGAGACCCAGTACTTC.

The rearrangement uses TRBV29-1 and TRBJ2-1; D is undetermined. CDR3 size: 13 residues. V was pared by 3 bases and J by 0 bases, with 6 bases between. Germline V lookup: CDR1 SQVTM, CDR2 ANQGSEA. CDR3 DNA sequence: TGCAGCGTTGATGGCCCCTCCTACAATGAGCAGTTCTTC. Translated, it gives CSVDGPSYNEQFF.

V gene TRBV6-1 combines with J gene TRBJ2-7; 8 positions match TRBD2. CDR1 is MNHNS, CDR2 SASEGT, per germline. The CDR3 loop spans 16 amino acids. V trimming: 4 bases; J trimming: 2 bases; junction bases outside the gene matches: 10. The DNA of the CDR3 is TGTGCCAGCAGTGTAACACCCAGCGGGGGCCCCTACGAGCAGTACTTC. Protein sequence: CASSVTPSGGPYEQYF.

The J gene is TRBJ2-7, the V gene TRBV2; perhaps TRBD1 as D (5 bases). Germline V gene data show CDR1 as SNHLY and CDR2 as FYNNEI. This CDR3 has 14 amino acids. V was trimmed by 7 bases and J by 0 bases, leaving 13 bases between them. The CDR3 bases are TGTGCCAGCATACGGACACGCAGCTCCTACGAGCAGTACTTC. This codes for CASIRTRSSYEQYF.

The rearrangement links TRBV7-2 to TRBJ1-2; TRBD1 is a possible D gene (6 bases). V dropped 1 base and J dropped 4 bases, with 16 bases sitting between them. Germline V gene sequence: CDR1 SGHTA, CDR2 FQGNSA. CDR3 length: 16 amino acids. CDR3 loop: CASSLVGTQRIYGYTF. DNA of the CDR3: TGTGCCAGCAGCTTAGTTGGGACACAGAGGATCTATGGCTACACCTTC. The whole variable domain, filled in from reference TRBV7-2 and TRBJ1-2, reads GAGVSQSPSNKVTEKGKDVELRCDPISGHTALYWYRQSLGQGLEFLIYFQGNSAPDKSGLPSDRFSAERTGGSVSTLTIQRTQQEDSAVYLCASSLVGTQRIYGYTFGSGTRLTVV.

The CDR3: CASSLEGGDTDTQYF. In DNA form, the CDR3 reads TGTGCCAGCAGCTTAGAAGGCGGGGATACAGATACGCAGTATTTT. The chain has TRBV7-2 and TRBJ2-3, with a possible D match to TRBD2 (6 bases). From germline, CDR1 is SGHTA and CDR2 FQGNSA. V was trimmed by 1 base and J by 3 bases, leaving 11 bases between them. This CDR3 is built from 15 residues.

Only one count was recorded for this clone. This sequence joins TRBV4-1 and TRBJ1-2; tentatively, D is TRBD1 (5 bases). Trimming removed 4 bases at V and 3 bases at J, with 18 bases between. This CDR3 comprises 16 residues. The germline V gene encodes CDR1 MGHRA and CDR2 YSYEKL. CDR3 nucleotides: TGCGCCAGCAGCCTCCGTCTCCTCGGGACGGACTATGGCTACACCTTC. Its translation: CASSLRLLGTDYGYTF.

The chain is built from TRBV28 and TRBJ1-5, with D maybe TRBD1 (6 bases). Germline loops: CDR1 MDHEN, CDR2 SYDVKM. V was clipped by 2 bases and J by 6 bases, with 14 bases between them. The CDR3 length is 15 residues. CDR3 loop: CASSLQGTLGQPQHF. CDR3 coding DNA: TGTGCCAGCAGTTTACAGGGGACCTTGGGTCAGCCCCAGCATTTT.

The V and J genes are TRBV28 and TRBJ2-2; no clear D gene. CDR1 and CDR2 (germline): MDHEN, SYDVKM. Trimming took 4 bases from V and 4 from J, leaving 1 base between them. The CDR3 spans 11 residues. The CDR3 here is CASSSTGELFF. The CDR3 bases are TGTGCCAGCAGTTCCACCGGGGAGCTGTTTTTT. The variable domain in full, with the rest retrieved from reference TRBV28 and TRBJ2-2, is DVKVTQSSRYLVKRTGEKVFLECVQDMDHENMFWYRQDPGLGLRLIYFSYDVKMKEKGDIPEGYSVSREKKERFSLILESASTNQTSMYLCASSSTGELFFGEGSRLTVL.

The rearrangement links TRBV5-1 to TRBJ1-4; the D gene is possibly TRBD1 (5 bases). The CDR3 runs 15 residues. Germline CDR1 and CDR2: SGHRS and YFSETQ. V shed 0 bases and J shed 7 bases, with 13 bases lying between them. The CDR3 here is CASSLAGTLAEKLFF. CDR3 DNA: TGCGCCAGCAGCTTGGCCGGGACGTTGGCTGAAAAACTGTTTTTT.

This chain connects TRBV6-5 to TRBJ1-1; weak D call: TRBD1 (6 bases). The CDR3 runs to 14 residues. Trimming removed 6 bases at V and 6 bases at J, with 17 bases between. Looked up from germline, CDR1 is MNHEY and CDR2 is SVGAGI. The CDR3 nucleotides are TGTGCCAGCAGACCCGACAGGTCGAGGGCTGAAGCTTTCTTT. It is translated as CASRPDRSRAEAFF.